This T cell receptor (beta chain) was captured in a study of T cells in Graves' hyperthyroidism and ophthalmopathy. Study findings and constraints: Among clonotypes expanded in thyroid above 0.001, most were also found in blood.

The diagnoses drew upon clinical symptoms, serum thyroxine and TRAb, thyroid ultrasound and orbital computed tomography. The V end was cut by 3 bases, the J end by 0 bases, with 6 bases between. The germline CDR1 and CDR2 sequences are SGHKS and YYEKEE (reference sequence). The CDR3 spans 13 residues. Authors of the study amplified TCR beta CDR3 regions from RNA transcripts. The study used the HTBI primer set for a first-round RT-PCR of the TCR CDR3. One entry per CDR3 protein results from TCRdb running MiXCR on the multiplex PCR reads. The data contain 300,000 or so distinct CDR3 sequences, over 15% of them singletons. This clonotype was seen only a few times. The antigen is not known.

Material for sequencing was blood. The chain couples TRBV5-5 to TRBJ1-1, with unresolved D. The sequence came from a woman aged 55-75 years with Graves' ophthalmopathy. CDR3 protein: CASSWSVNTEAFF. The CDR3 DNA is TGTGCCAGCAGCTGGTCAGTGAACACTGAAGCTTTCTTT. The complete variable domain, with remaining parts taken from reference TRBV5-5 and TRBJ1-1, reads DAGVTQSPTHLIKTRGQQVTLRCSPISGHKSVSWYQQVLGQGPQFIFQYYEKEERGRGNFPDRFSARQFPNYSSELNVNALLLGDSALYLCASSWSVNTEAFFGQGTRLTVV.